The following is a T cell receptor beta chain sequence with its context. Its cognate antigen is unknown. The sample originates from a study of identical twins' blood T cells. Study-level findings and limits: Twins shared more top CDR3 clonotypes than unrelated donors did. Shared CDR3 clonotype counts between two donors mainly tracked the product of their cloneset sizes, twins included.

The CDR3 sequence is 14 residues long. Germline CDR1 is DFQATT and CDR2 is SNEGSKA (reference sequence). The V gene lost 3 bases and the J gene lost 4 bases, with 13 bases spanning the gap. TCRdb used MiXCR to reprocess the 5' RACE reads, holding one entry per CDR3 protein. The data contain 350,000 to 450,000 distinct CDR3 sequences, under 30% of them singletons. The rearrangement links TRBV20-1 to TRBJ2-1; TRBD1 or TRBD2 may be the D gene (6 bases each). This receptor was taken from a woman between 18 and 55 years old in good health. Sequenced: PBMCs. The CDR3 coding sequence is TGCAGTGCTAGGGGGGGCACAGCTTACAATGAGCAGTTCTTC. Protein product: CSARGGTAYNEQFF.